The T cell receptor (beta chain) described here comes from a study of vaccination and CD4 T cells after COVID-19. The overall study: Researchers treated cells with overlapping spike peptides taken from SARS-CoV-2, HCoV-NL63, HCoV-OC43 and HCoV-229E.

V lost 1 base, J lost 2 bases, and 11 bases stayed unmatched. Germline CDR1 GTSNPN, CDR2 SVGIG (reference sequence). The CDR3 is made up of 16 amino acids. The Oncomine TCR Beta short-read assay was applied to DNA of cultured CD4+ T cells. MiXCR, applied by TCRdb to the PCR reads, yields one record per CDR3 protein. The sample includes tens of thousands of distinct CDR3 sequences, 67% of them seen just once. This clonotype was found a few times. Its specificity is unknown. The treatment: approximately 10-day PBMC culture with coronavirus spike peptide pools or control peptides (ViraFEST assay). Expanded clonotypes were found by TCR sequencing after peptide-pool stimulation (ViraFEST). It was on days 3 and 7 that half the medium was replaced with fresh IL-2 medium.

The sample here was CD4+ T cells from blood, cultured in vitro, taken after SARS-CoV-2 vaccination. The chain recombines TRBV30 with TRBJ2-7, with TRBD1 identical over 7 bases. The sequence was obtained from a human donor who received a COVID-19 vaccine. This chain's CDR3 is CAWSGALRQGPYEQYF. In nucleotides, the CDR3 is TGTGCCTGGAGTGGGGCCTTAAGACAGGGCCCCTACGAGCAGTACTTC.